Each of the 22 T cell receptor beta chains below was sequenced from the same sample in a study of blood T cell repertoires in COVID-19. The table came from immunoSEQ multiplex PCR; TCRdb's copy has only in-frame clones and leaves some out. The sample has under 300,000 clones; around 85% are singletons. The sample was peripheral blood. These receptors all come from a woman between 35 and 50 years old with active or convalescent COVID-19.

This clone was seen a single time. The rearrangement links TRBV28 to TRBJ2-3; the D is unclear. Germline CDR1 MDHEN, CDR2 SYDVKM. This CDR3 spans 13 amino acids. The V gene lost 3 bases and the J gene lost 2 bases, with 6 bases spanning the gap. CDR3 sequence (DNA): TGTGCCAGCAGTTTGGGCCCCACAGATACGCAGTATTTT. It codes for CASSLGPTDTQYF.

This chain connects TRBV18 to TRBJ2-5; 8 bases map to TRBD1. The CDR3 consists of 15 residues. V shed 5 bases and J 4 bases; nucleotides not matched to a gene: 9. The germline V gene encodes CDR1 KGHSH and CDR2 LQKENI. The CDR3 nucleotides are TGTGCCAGCTCAAGGACAGGGCGAGGGGTAGAGACCCAGTACTTC. Protein sequence: CASSRTGRGVETQYF.

The CDR3 protein is CASSKTGGAGTGELFF. Written as DNA, the CDR3 is TGTGCCAGCAGCAAGACAGGGGGCGCGGGCACCGGGGAGCTGTTTTTT. The chain joins TRBV9 to TRBJ2-2; 10 bases are shared with TRBD1. The CDR3 sequence is 16 residues long. V lost 4 bases, J lost 4 bases, and 7 bases stayed unmatched. Looked up from germline, CDR1 is SGDLS and CDR2 is YYNGEE.

This clone has just a few counts. J is TRBJ1-6 and V is TRBV5-1; no clear D. The CDR3 length is 13 residues. Per germline, CDR1 SGHRS and CDR2 YFSETQ. Trimming pared 4 bases from V and 14 bases from J, leaving 16 bases between. The CDR3 DNA reads as TGCGCCAGCAGCCACATGGGCCTGGATTCCCTCCACTTT. Residues: CASSHMGLDSLHF.

The table lists this clone with a few counts. The chain is built from TRBV11-2 and TRBJ1-1; no clear D gene. The V end was cut by 4 bases, the J end by 3 bases, with 9 bases between. Germline CDR1 SGHAT, CDR2 FQNNGV. The CDR3 is 13 residues long. For the CDR3, the DNA is TGTGCCAGCAGCTGGGTCGGGGACACTGAAGCTTTCTTT. Translation: CASSWVGDTEAFF.

CDR3 DNA sequence: TGTGCCAGCAGTGACTGGGACAGGGTGGACCAGCCCCAGCATTTT. Translation gives CASSDWDRVDQPQHF. The chain carries TRBV6-4 and TRBJ1-5; 9 bases are shared with TRBD1. Germline CDR1 MRHNA, CDR2 SNTAGT. This CDR3 spans 15 amino acids. V was clipped by 1 base and J by 7 bases; unmatched bases: 5.

This clone was seen a handful of times. This rearrangement joins TRBV3-1 (or the pseudogene TRBV3-2) to TRBJ2-3; TRBD2 aligns across 7 bases. Germline CDR1 and CDR2: LGHDT and YNNKEL (reference sequence). The CDR3 loop spans 14 amino acids. V shed 1 base, J shed 15 bases, and the junction held 13 bases outside the gene matches. CDR3: CASSQVLSSGREYF. CDR3 in DNA: TGTGCCAGCAGCCAAGTACTCTCTAGCGGTAGGGAATATTTT.

The genes are TRBV6-5 and TRBJ2-1, with 9 nucleotides matching TRBD1. V shed 11 bases and J 9 bases; nucleotides not matched to a gene: 14. Germline V gene sequence: CDR1 MNHEY, CDR2 SVGAGI. This CDR3 is 14 amino acids long. The CDR3 sequence: CAAGVGQGIGEQFF. The CDR3 DNA sequence: TGTGCCGCCGGAGTCGGACAGGGGATCGGTGAGCAGTTCTTC.

The V and J genes are TRBV23-1 and TRBJ2-7, with TRBD1 identical over 9 bases. TRBV23-1 is treated as an ORF (open reading frame) with a function not yet certain. CDR3 length: 15 residues. Unmatched junction bases numbered 10, after V lost 2 bases and J lost 8 bases. CDR3 bases: TGCGCCAGCAGTCAAACCCCGGGACAGGGATTGAAGCAGTACGTC. It encodes CASSQTPGQGLKQYV.

This chain uses TRBV7-2 with TRBJ2-1, with 13 bases aligning to TRBD2. Germline CDR1 is SGHTA and CDR2 is FQGNSA. This CDR3 has 13 residues. J gave up 15 bases and V 0 bases, and 2 bases lay outside the gene matches. In nucleotides, the CDR3 is TGTGCCAGCAGCTTAGCGACTAGCGGGGGGTGGTTCTTC. This codes for CASSLATSGGWFF.

This clone came up a few times. The V gene is TRBV19, the J gene TRBJ1-2, with unresolved D. The CDR3 has 12 amino acids. The germline V and J ends were trimmed by 9 bases and 1 base, with 9 bases remaining between them. Per germline, CDR1 LNHDA and CDR2 SQIVND (reference sequence). The CDR3 DNA reads as TGTGCCAGCACAAGAAATAACTATGGCTACACCTTC. Its translation is CASTRNNYGYTF.

The V call is TRBV2, the J call TRBJ2-1; D is possibly TRBD1 (5 bases). The germline CDR1 and CDR2 sequences are SNHLY and FYNNEI. This CDR3 contains 13 residues. The V gene lost 5 bases and the J gene lost 3 bases, with 8 bases spanning the gap. This CDR3 is CASSKTDYNEQFF. DNA of the CDR3: TGTGCCAGCAGTAAGACAGACTACAATGAGCAGTTCTTC.

The chain couples TRBV5-1 to TRBJ2-2; 10 bases agree with TRBD1. CDR1 is SGHRS, CDR2 YFSETQ, per germline. J gave up 3 bases and V 4 bases, and 3 bases lay outside the gene matches. The CDR3 contains 15 residues. CDR3 region: CASSPGTGDTGELFF. As DNA, the CDR3 is TGCGCCAGCAGCCCCGGGACAGGGGACACCGGGGAGCTGTTTTTT.

This chain connects TRBV18 to TRBJ2-5; D not certain. The ends were cut back, 3 bases at V and 0 bases at J, with 14 bases in the middle. There are 16 residues in the CDR3. Germline assignment: CDR1 KGHSH and CDR2 LQKENI. The CDR3 here is CASSPSTVTYQETQYF. The CDR3 DNA is TGTGCCAGCTCACCGTCTACCGTAACGTACCAAGAGACCCAGTACTTC.

V gene TRBV7-9 combines with J gene TRBJ2-1; possible D gene TRBD2, 6 bases. The CDR3 covers 15 residues. CDR1 is SEHNR, CDR2 FQNEAQ, per germline (reference sequence). Trimming took 7 bases from V and 7 from J, leaving 20 bases between them. The CDR3 DNA sequence: TGTGCCAGCAAAGCATCCGGGACTTCGGGTAATGAGCAGTTCTTC. This sequence encodes CASKASGTSGNEQFF. The whole variable domain, filled in from reference TRBV7-9 and TRBJ2-1, reads DTGVSQNPRHKITKRGQNVTFRCDPISEHNRLYWYRQTLGQGPEFLTYFQNEAQLEKSRLLSDRFSAERPKGSFSTLEIQRTEQGDSAMYLCASKASGTSGNEQFFGPGTRLTVL.

The chain has TRBV7-8 and TRBJ2-3; TRBD1 matches 9 bases. The CDR3 has 14 residues. J was trimmed by 4 bases and V by 3 bases; bases with no gene match: 2. Germline CDR1 is SGHVS and CDR2 is FQNEAQ. The CDR3 DNA reads TGTGCCAGCAGCTTCGGGACAGGGCCAGATACGCAGTATTTT. This sequence encodes CASSFGTGPDTQYF.

CDR3 bases: TGTGCCTGGAGTGCCCCGTACGTGTGGGGGGGCAGGGGCGAGCAGTACGTC. Residues: CAWSAPYVWGGRGEQYV. This chain links TRBV30 with TRBJ2-7; a weak D match, TRBD2 (7 bases). The CDR3 has 17 residues. Germline lookup yields CDR1 GTSNPN and CDR2 SVGIG (reference sequence). Trimming removed 1 base at V and 6 bases at J, with 25 bases between.

The V call is TRBV21-1, the J call TRBJ2-2; the DNA was not compared with TRBD1, the D call given in the table. TRBV21-1 is a pseudogene locus. The CDR3 loop spans 18 amino acids. CDR3 amino acids: CASSKICERDRIAGELFF. For the CDR3, the DNA is TGTGCCAGCAGCAAAATCTGTGAGCGGGACAGGATCGCCGGGGAGCTGTTTTTT.

This clone has only one observation. The V and J genes are TRBV12-3 or TRBV12-4 and TRBJ1-1; D uncertain. The CDR3 contains 13 residues. Trimming cost V 2 bases and J 2 bases, with 6 bases left between them. The CDR3 DNA reads as TGTGCCAGCAGTTTAATCAGAAACACTGAAGCTTTCTTT. It codes for CASSLIRNTEAFF.

In its sample, this clone was seen a few times. The chain links TRBV7-9 to TRBJ2-1, with 14 bases aligning to TRBD2. The germline V gene encodes CDR1 SEHNR and CDR2 FQNEAQ (reference sequence). The CDR3 loop spans 19 amino acids. The V gene end was trimmed by 4 bases and the J gene end by 3 bases; junction bases not matched to a gene: 11. As DNA, the CDR3 is TGTGCCAGCAGCTCCGGACTAGCGGGGGGCGTTGGTCTCTACAATGAGCAGTTCTTC. This encodes CASSSGLAGGVGLYNEQFF.

V is TRBV27 and J is TRBJ2-2, with a possible D match to TRBD2 (6 bases). Between the trimmed V and J ends, which lost 3 bases and 3 bases, there was a span of 14 bases. The CDR3 runs to 16 residues. Germline-derived CDR1 and CDR2 are MNHEY and SMNVEV (reference sequence). The CDR3 region is CASSLRDRPYTGELFF. CDR3 in DNA: TGTGCCAGCAGTTTGCGGGACCGCCCCTACACCGGGGAGCTGTTTTTT.

The chain couples TRBV6-6 to TRBJ1-2; unclear D gene. The CDR3 has 14 residues. Germline V gene data show CDR1 as MNHNY and CDR2 as SVGAGI (reference sequence). The ends were cut back, 0 bases at V and 4 bases at J, with 9 bases in the middle. CDR3 residues: CASSYSGKSYGYTF. For the CDR3, the DNA is TGTGCCAGCAGTTACTCGGGCAAGTCCTATGGCTACACCTTC.